A single sample is the source of the 12 T cell receptor beta chains below, sequenced in a study of CD8 T cells in ankylosing spondylitis. Study-wide points: Within ankylosing spondylitis blood, a TCR beta motif made up of roughly eight highly homologous variants appeared to be characteristic.

No antigen has been assigned to these receptors. TCRdb processed the 5' RACE reads anew with MiXCR; each CDR3 protein has one entry. The table has about 420,000 distinct CDR3 sequences, 20% to 25% seen once. What was sequenced was blood, either unsorted or a sorted T cell fraction (not recorded which). The receptors shown here come from a male donor with ankylosing spondylitis.

This clonotype was counted at least ten times. The chain is built from TRBV7-2 and TRBJ2-3; possible D gene TRBD1, 6 bases. Germline loops: CDR1 SGHTA, CDR2 FQGNSA. V lost 0 bases to trimming and J lost 2 bases, with 6 bases between them. The CDR3 contains 14 residues. CDR3 protein: CASSLAGATDTQYF. The CDR3 coding sequence is TGTGCCAGCAGCTTAGCGGGGGCCACAGATACGCAGTATTTT.

The chain has TRBV6-1 and TRBJ1-2; 9 nucleotides line up with TRBD1. This CDR3 is 15 amino acids long. Germline lookup yields CDR1 MNHNS and CDR2 SASEGT. After removal of 6 bases from V and 8 bases from J, the junction contained 13 bases not matched to a gene. This CDR3 reads CASRQLLQGARGYTF. Here the CDR3 DNA reads TGTGCCAGCAGGCAACTCTTACAGGGGGCGCGGGGCTACACCTTC.

This chain uses TRBV14 with TRBJ2-1, with a tentative D call TRBD2 (6 bases). Between the trimmed V and J ends, which lost 2 bases and 7 bases, there was a span of 9 bases. The length of the CDR3 is 13 residues. CDR1 SGHDN and CDR2 FVKESK come from the germline V gene. CDR3 protein: CASSQRLANEQFF. Written as DNA, the CDR3 is TGTGCCAGCAGCCAAAGGCTAGCGAATGAGCAGTTCTTC.

This clonotype occurred a few times. The gene calls are TRBV20-1 and TRBJ2-7; TRBD2 matches 11 bases. Germline V gene data show CDR1 as DFQATT and CDR2 as SNEGSKA (reference sequence). The CDR3 extends over 14 amino acids. V lost 5 bases to trimming and J lost 3 bases; unmatched junction nucleotides: 6. CDR3 DNA sequence: TGCAGTGCTCCCGGGACTAGCGGATACTACGAGCAGTACTTC. As protein: CSAPGTSGYYEQYF.

This clonotype has just a few counts. This chain joins TRBV7-2 and TRBJ2-7, with 8 bases lining up with TRBD1. V shed 6 bases, J shed 3 bases, and the junction held 10 bases outside the gene matches. Germline CDR1 and CDR2: SGHTA and FQGNSA. The length of the CDR3 is 15 residues. For the CDR3, the DNA is TGTGCCAGCAGTCCAGACAGGGGTTCCCTCTACGAGCAGTACTTC. This gives the protein CASSPDRGSLYEQYF.

This clonotype was found many times. A junction end diverges from the germline sequence, so it may reflect a read error. The CDR3 loop is CASSLGPYNEQFF. CDR3 nucleotides: TGCGCCAGCAGCTTGGGCCCCTACAATGAGCAGTTCTTC. The chain combines TRBV7-3 with TRBJ2-1, with D uncertain. Per the germline V gene, CDR1 is SGHTA and CDR2 is FQGTGA. This CDR3 has 13 residues.

This clonotype was recorded at least ten times. This sequence joins TRBV4-3 and TRBJ2-4; 15 bases agree with TRBD2. The CDR3 has 16 residues. J gave up 7 bases and V 4 bases, and 5 bases lay outside the gene matches. CDR1 is LGHNA and CDR2 is YSLEER in the germline V gene. The DNA of the CDR3 is TGCGCCAGCAGCCGGACTAGCGGGAGGGCCGAGAACATTCAGTACTTC. This sequence encodes CASSRTSGRAENIQYF.

This clonotype came up a few times. This chain joins TRBV18 and TRBJ1-4, with a weak D call TRBD1 (5 bases). The germline V gene encodes CDR1 KGHSH and CDR2 LQKENI. Trimming shortened V by 8 bases and J by 4 bases, and 17 bases separated the two germline ends. This CDR3 has 15 residues. The CDR3 bases are TGTGCCAGCACCGACGGGGGAAGGGGTAATGAAAAACTGTTTTTT. Translating it yields CASTDGGRGNEKLFF. The whole variable domain, remainder taken from reference TRBV18 and TRBJ1-4, is NAGVMQNPRHLVRRRGQEARLRCSPMKGHSHVYWYRQLPEEGLKFMVYLQKENIIDESGMPKERFSAEFPKEGPSILRIQQVVRGDSAAYFCASTDGGRGNEKLFFGSGTQLSVL.

This chain uses TRBV7-9 with TRBJ1-4, with TRBD1 matching 9 bases. Germline CDR1 reads SEHNR; CDR2 reads FQNEAQ (reference sequence). The CDR3 loop spans 13 amino acids. The ends lost 4 bases at V and 8 bases at J; junction bases unmatched: 2. CDR3 in amino acids: CASSWGQGEKLFF. The CDR3 region has the DNA TGTGCCAGCAGCTGGGGACAGGGCGAAAAACTGTTTTTT.

The V gene is TRBV5-1, the J gene TRBJ2-2; 7 bases are a match to TRBD1. CDR1 is SGHRS and CDR2 is YFSETQ in the germline V gene. The CDR3 totals 17 residues. The V and J ends lost 5 bases and 0 bases, in that order; junction bases with no gene match: 10. This chain's CDR3 is CASRPGQNLANTGELFF. As DNA, the CDR3 is TGCGCCAGCAGGCCGGGACAGAACCTCGCGAACACCGGGGAGCTGTTTTTT.

V gene TRBV12-3 or TRBV12-4 combines with J gene TRBJ2-1; no firm D call. The CDR3 is 12 residues long. V shed 6 bases and J shed 7 bases, with 10 bases lying between them. CDR3 DNA: TGTGCCAGCAGCCGGACCGGGAATGAGCAGTTCTTC. Translating it yields CASSRTGNEQFF.

CDR3 in DNA: TGTGCCAGCAGCCAAGTTTTCAATCAGCCCCAGCATTTT. It is translated as CASSQVFNQPQHF. The chain links TRBV3-1 to TRBJ1-5; D is ambiguous. The CDR3 is 13 amino acids. Trimming removed 1 base at V and 3 bases at J, with 4 bases between. Germline V gene data show CDR1 as LGHDT and CDR2 as YNNKEL (reference sequence).